What follows is one T cell receptor beta chain and its context. No antigen is known for it. The sequenced fragment ends 3 residues before the CDR3 boundary, so the rest is inferred from the germline J gene. Some clones are missing from TCRdb's copy, which holds only in-frame ones; the method was immunoSEQ multiplex PCR. The sample table includes about 30,000 clones. Between the trimmed V and J ends, which lost 2 bases and 2 bases, there was a span of 12 bases. The V gene's germline CDR1 is ENHRY and CDR2 SYGVKD. This CDR3 contains 16 residues. CD4+CD25+CD127- Tregs, CD4+CD25- non-Tregs, CD4 and CD8 cells were sorted. The source of the sample is a study of Tregs in tolerant kidney transplant recipients. Whole-study results and caveats: The most relevant donor-specific Treg TCRbeta repertoire apparently came from expansion with activated donor B cells.

The TCR comes from a human donor who received a combined kidney and bone marrow transplant. The sequences come from CD8+ T cells from blood, collected before the transplant. The rearrangement joins TRBV10-3 to TRBJ1-4; possibly TRBD1 for D (6 bases). The CDR3 protein is CAISEEGGLTNEKLFF. The CDR3 bases that were read are TGTGCCATCAGTGAGGAGGGGGGGCTGACTAATGAAAAA.